Included here is one T cell receptor beta chain sequence, with context. V lost 7 bases and J lost 6, with 14 bases in between. This CDR3 is built from 13 residues. CDR1 and CDR2 from the germline V gene are MNHEY and SVGEGT. This record comes from a study of CD8 T cells in Susac syndrome. Reverse transcription used about 0.45 to 1 ug RNA and random hexamers. It was immunoSEQ multiplex PCR that amplified TCR beta CDR3 across 54 Vbeta and 13 Jbeta. TCRdb used MiXCR to reprocess the immunoSEQ multiplex PCR reads, holding one entry per CDR3 protein. The table includes 200,000 to 300,000 distinct CDR3 sequences, around 95% detected once. CD8+ and CD4+ T cells from blood underwent TCR beta sequencing. Each multiple sclerosis control was a treatment-naive patient with relapsing-remitting disease that was either stable or active. TEMRA cells were FACS-enriched, with CD8+ and CD4+ T cells isolated negatively.

The TCR comes from a human donor with multiple sclerosis. The sequenced sample was CD4+ T cells from PBMCs. This chain uses TRBV6-2 or TRBV6-3 with TRBJ2-3, with D perhaps matching TRBD1 (5 bases). In DNA, the CDR3 is TGTGCCAGCAAAATAGGGGCAGTGGATACGCAGTATTTT. As protein: CASKIGAVDTQYF.